Sequencing of this TCR beta chain was carried out in a study of post-analysis software for immune sequencing data. Libraries were made from TCR beta cDNA, and they carried unique molecular identifiers. TCRdb redid the calling of the PCR reads with MiXCR, one entry per CDR3 protein. The sample yields hundreds of thousands of distinct CDR3 sequences, roughly 27% seen once. Overall study results and limits: Relative to controls, patients had about 5 TRBV segments at higher frequency, with TRBV5-6, TRBV5-1 and TRBV20-1 among these.

This clonotype has a single count. Antigen: not known. The CDR3 sequence is 15 residues long. Germline lookup yields CDR1 SGHTA and CDR2 FQGNSA. V lost 5 bases, J lost 11 bases, and 17 bases stayed unmatched. The V and J genes are TRBV7-2 and TRBJ2-5, with TRBD2 matching 7 bases. The sequencing sample was made of blood. The TCR sequence derives from a girl aged 10-17 years with multiple sclerosis. The CDR3 DNA sequence: TGTGCCAGCAGCCCTGAGACTAGCCTCTCCTACGGGCAGTACTTC. Protein product: CASSPETSLSYGQYF.